This TCR beta chain was profiled in a study of blood T cell repertoires in COVID-19. Overall study: Some COVID-19 samples were acute and others convalescent; all came from the United States, Italy and Spain. In each case, the material was cDNA or gDNA derived from T cells, B-cell-depleted T cells, or PBMCs.

Authors' analysis steps: Scientists estimated how many nucleated cells there were by amplifying reference gene primers. Profiled with immunoSEQ multiplex PCR; TCRdb holds only in-frame clones, not every one. V and J calls and clone size are those listed in that table; D and trimming were worked out from the DNA. The sample lists 310,000 or so clones, around 87% seen once, with approximately 2.2% in the top ten. The germline V gene has CDR1 SGHDT and CDR2 YYEEEE. V lost 6 bases, J lost 3 bases, and 4 bases stayed unmatched. The CDR3 has 13 residues. The receptor comes from a woman younger than 45 who had recovered from COVID-19. The sequencing sample was made of peripheral blood. The V gene is TRBV5-6, the J gene TRBJ2-7; TRBD1 agrees at 9 bases. The CDR3 bases are TGTGCCAGCACCACGGACAGGGGCTACGAGCAGTACTTC. This encodes CASTTDRGYEQYF.